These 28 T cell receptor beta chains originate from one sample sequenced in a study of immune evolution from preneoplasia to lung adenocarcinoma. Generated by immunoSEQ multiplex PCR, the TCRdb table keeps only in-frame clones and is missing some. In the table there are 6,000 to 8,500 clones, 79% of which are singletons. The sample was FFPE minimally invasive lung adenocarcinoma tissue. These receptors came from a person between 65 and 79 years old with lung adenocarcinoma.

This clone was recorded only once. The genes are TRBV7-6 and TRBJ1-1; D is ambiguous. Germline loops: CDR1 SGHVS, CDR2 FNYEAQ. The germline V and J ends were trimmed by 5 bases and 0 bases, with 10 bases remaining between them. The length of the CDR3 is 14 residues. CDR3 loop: CASSNRGLNTEAFF. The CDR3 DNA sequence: TGTGCCAGCAGCAACCGCGGGCTGAACACTGAAGCTTTCTTT.

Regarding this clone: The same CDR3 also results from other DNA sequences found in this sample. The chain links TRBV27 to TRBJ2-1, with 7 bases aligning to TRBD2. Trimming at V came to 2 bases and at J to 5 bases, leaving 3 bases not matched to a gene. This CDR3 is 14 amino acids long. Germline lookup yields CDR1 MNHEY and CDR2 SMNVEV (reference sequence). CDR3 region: CASSLGTTNNEQFF. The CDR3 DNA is TGTGCCAGCAGTTTAGGGACTACAAACAATGAGCAGTTCTTC.

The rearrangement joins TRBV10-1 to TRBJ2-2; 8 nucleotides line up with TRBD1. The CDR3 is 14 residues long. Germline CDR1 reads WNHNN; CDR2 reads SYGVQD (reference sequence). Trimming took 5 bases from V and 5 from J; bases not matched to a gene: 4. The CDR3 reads CASSRTGRTGELFF. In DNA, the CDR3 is TGCGCCAGCAGTCGGACAGGGAGAACCGGGGAGCTGTTTTTT.

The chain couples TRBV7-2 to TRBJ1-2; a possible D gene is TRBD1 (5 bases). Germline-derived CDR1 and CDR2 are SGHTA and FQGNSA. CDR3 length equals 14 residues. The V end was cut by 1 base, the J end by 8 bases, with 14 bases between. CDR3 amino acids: CASSLGTPSLGYTF. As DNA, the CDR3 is TGTGCCAGCAGCTTAGGGACACCTAGCCTCGGCTACACCTTC.

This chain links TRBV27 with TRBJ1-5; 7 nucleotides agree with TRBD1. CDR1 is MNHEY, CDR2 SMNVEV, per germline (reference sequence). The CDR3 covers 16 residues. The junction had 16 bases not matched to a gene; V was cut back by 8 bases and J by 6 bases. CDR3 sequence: CASAPSGKGAGQPQHF. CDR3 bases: TGTGCCAGCGCTCCCTCGGGTAAGGGGGCGGGTCAGCCCCAGCATTTT.

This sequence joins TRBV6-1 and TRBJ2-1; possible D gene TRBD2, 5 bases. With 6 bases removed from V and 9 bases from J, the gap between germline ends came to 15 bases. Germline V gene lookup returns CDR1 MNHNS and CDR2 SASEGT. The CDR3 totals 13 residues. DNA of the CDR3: TGTGCCAGCAGGAGACTATCCGAGCGTGAGCAGTTCTTC. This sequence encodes CASRRLSEREQFF.

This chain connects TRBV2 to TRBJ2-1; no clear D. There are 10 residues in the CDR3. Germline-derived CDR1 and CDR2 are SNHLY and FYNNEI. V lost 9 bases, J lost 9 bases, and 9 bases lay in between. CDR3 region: CASAGTEQFF. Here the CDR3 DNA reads TGTGCCAGTGCCGGAACTGAGCAGTTCTTC.

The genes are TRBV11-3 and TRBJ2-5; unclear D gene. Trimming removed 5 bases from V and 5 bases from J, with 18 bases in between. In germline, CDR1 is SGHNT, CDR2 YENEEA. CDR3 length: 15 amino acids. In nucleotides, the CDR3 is TGTGCCAGCAGCCCGAATCCCGCGCCCTGGGAGACCCAGTACTTC. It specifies CASSPNPAPWETQYF. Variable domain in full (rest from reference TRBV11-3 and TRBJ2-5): EAGVVQSPRYKIIEKKQPVAFWCNPISGHNTLYWYLQNLGQGPELLIRYENEEAVDDSQLPKDRFSAERLKGVDSTLKIQPAELGDSAVYLCASSPNPAPWETQYFGPGTRLLVL.

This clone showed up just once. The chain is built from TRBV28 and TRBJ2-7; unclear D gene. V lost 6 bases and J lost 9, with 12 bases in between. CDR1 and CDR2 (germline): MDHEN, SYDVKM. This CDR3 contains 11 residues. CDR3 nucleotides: TGTGCCAGCAGCCCCGGGCTTACGCAGTACTTC. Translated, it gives CASSPGLTQYF.

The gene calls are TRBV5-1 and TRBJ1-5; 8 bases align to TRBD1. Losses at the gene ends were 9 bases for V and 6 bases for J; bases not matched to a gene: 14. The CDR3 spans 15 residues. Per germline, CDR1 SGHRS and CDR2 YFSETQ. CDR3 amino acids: CATTLTQGVSQPQHF. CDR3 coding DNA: TGCGCCACAACCCTCACACAGGGGGTGAGTCAGCCCCAGCATTTT.

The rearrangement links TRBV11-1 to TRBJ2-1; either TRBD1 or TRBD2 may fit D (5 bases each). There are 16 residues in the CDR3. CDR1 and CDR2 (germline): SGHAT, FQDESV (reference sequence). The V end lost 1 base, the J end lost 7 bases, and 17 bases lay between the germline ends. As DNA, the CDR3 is TGTGCCAGCAGCTTAGTTCACACGGGTTGGGGGAATGAGCAGTTCTTC. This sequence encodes CASSLVHTGWGNEQFF.

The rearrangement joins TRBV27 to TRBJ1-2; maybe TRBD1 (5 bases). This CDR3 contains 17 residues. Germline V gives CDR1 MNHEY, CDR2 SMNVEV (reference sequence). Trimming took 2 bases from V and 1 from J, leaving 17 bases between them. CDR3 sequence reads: CASSLVFQGRRNYGYTF. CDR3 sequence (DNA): TGTGCCAGCAGTTTAGTTTTCCAGGGTCGACGTAACTATGGCTACACCTTC.

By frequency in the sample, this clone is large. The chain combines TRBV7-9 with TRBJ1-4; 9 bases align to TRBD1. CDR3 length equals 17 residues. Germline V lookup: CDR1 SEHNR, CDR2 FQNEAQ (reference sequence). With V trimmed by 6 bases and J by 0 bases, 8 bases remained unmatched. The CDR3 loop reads CASSPGQGSATNEKLFF. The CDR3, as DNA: TGTGCCAGCAGTCCGGGACAGGGATCGGCAACTAATGAAAAACTGTTTTTT. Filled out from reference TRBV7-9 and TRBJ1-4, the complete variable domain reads DTGVSQNPRHKITKRGQNVTFRCDPISEHNRLYWYRQTLGQGPEFLTYFQNEAQLEKSRLLSDRFSAERPKGSFSTLEIQRTEQGDSAMYLCASSPGQGSATNEKLFFGSGTQLSVL.

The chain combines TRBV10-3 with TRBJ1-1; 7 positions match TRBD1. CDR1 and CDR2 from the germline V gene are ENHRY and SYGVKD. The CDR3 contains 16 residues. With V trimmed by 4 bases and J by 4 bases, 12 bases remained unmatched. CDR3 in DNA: TGTGCCATCAGTGGACAGGGCACCACGGTGGGCACTGAAGCTTTCTTT. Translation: CAISGQGTTVGTEAFF.

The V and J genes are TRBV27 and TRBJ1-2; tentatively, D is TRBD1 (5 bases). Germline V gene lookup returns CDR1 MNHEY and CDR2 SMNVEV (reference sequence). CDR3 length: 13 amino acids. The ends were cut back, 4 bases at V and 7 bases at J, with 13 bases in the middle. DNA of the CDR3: TGTGCCAGCAGTTACCGGGCAGGGTCTGGCTACACCTTC. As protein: CASSYRAGSGYTF.

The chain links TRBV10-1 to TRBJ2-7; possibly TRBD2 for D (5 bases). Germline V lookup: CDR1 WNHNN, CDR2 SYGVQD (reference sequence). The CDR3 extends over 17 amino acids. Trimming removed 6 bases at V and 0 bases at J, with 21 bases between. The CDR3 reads CASSGPMRIRGSYEQYF. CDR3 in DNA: TGCGCCAGCAGCGGGCCAATGCGGATACGGGGCTCCTACGAGCAGTACTTC.

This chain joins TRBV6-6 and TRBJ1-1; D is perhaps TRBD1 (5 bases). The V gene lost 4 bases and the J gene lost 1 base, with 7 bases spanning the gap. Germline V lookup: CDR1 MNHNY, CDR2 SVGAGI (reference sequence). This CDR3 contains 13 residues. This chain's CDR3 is CASSLGPNTEAFF. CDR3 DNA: TGTGCCAGCAGTTTGGGACCGAACACTGAAGCTTTCTTT.

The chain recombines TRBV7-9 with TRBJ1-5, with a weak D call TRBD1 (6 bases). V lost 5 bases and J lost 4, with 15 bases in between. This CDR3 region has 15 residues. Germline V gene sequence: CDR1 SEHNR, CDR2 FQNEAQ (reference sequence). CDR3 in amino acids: CASSPSGTQNQPQHF. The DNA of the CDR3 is TGTGCCAGCAGCCCCTCCGGGACACAAAATCAGCCCCAGCATTTT.

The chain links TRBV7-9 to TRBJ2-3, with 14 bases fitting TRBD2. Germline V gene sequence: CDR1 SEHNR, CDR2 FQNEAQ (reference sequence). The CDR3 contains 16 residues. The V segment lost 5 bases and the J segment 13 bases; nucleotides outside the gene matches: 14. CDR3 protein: CASSKKAGLAGGPEYF. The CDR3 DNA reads TGTGCCAGCAGCAAAAAAGCCGGACTAGCGGGGGGCCCGGAGTATTTT.

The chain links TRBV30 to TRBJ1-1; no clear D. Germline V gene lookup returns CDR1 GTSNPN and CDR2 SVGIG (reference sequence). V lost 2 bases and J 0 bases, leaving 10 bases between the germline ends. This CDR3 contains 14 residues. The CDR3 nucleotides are TGTGCCTGGAGTCCCGACGGGGTGAACACTGAAGCTTTCTTT. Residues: CAWSPDGVNTEAFF.

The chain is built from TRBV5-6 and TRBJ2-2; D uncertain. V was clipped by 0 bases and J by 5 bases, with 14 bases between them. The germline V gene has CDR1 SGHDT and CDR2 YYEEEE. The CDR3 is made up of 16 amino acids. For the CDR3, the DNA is TGTGCCAGCAGCTTGGTGGCCAGGTCAGAGACCGGGGAGCTGTTTTTT. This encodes CASSLVARSETGELFF.

The CDR3 DNA is TGTGCCAGCAGTGAAAAGCGGTCAGGGAGGATGGGCGAGCAGTACTTC. This sequence encodes CASSEKRSGRMGEQYF. The chain couples TRBV6-1 to TRBJ2-7, with a possible D match to TRBD2 (6 bases). Germline CDR1 and CDR2: MNHNS and SASEGT. V lost 2 bases, J lost 6 bases, and 20 bases lay in between. The CDR3 is made up of 16 amino acids.

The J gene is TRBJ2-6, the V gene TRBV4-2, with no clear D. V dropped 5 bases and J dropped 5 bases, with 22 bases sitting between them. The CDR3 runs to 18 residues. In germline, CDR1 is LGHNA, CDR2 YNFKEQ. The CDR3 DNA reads TGTGCCAGCAGCTGGCTATCAAAGTTACAAAGTCGGGCCAACGTCCTGACTTTC. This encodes CASSWLSKLQSRANVLTF.

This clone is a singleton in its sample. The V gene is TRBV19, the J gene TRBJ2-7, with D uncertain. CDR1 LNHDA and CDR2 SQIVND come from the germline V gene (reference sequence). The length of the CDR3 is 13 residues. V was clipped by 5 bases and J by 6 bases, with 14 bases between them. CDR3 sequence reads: CASSPQSPREQYF. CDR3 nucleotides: TGTGCCAGTAGTCCCCAGTCCCCTCGCGAGCAGTACTTC.

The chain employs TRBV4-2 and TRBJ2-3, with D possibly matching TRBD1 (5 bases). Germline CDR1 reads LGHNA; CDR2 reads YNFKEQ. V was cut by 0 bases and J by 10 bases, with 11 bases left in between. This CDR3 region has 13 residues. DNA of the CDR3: TGTGCCAGCAGCCAAGATCAGGGATCAGCGCAGTATTTT. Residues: CASSQDQGSAQYF.

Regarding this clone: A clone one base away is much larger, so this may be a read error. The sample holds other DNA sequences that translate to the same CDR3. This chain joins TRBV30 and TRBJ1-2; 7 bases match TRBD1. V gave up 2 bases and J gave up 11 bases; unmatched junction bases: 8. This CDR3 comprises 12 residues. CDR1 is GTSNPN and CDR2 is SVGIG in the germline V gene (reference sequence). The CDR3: CAWSPGTEGYTF. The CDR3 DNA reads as TGTGCCTGGAGTCCCGGGACAGAAGGTTACACCTTC.

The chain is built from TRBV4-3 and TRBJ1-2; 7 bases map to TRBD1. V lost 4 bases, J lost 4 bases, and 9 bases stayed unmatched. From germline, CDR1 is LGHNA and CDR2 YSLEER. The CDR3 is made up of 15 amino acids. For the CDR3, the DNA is TGCGCCAGCAGCCGCAACCGGGACAGTGCCTATGGCTACACCTTC. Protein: CASSRNRDSAYGYTF.

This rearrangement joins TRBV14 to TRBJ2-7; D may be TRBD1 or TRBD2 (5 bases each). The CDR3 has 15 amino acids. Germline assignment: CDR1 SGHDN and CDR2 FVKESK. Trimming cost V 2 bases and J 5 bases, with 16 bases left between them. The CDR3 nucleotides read TGTGCCAGCAGCCAAAAGATGGGGGTGCTACACGAGCAGTACTTC. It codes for CASSQKMGVLHEQYF.